One sample yielded the 24 T cell receptor beta chains listed below, sequenced in a study of CD8 T cells in Susac syndrome. RNA, at about 0.45 to 1 ug, was reverse transcribed with random hexamers. TCRdb independently ran MiXCR on the immunoSEQ multiplex PCR reads; one entry per CDR3 protein. The sample contains 100,000 to 150,000 distinct CDR3 sequences, around 86% of which appear only once. Sequences were obtained from CD8+ T cells from PBMCs. The origin of the receptors is a human donor with multiple sclerosis.

The chain recombines TRBV5-1 with TRBJ2-1; D is undetermined. CDR1 SGHRS and CDR2 YFSETQ come from the germline V gene. Trimming took off 3 bases at V and 2 bases at J, with 6 bases between the two ends. The CDR3 runs 13 residues. The CDR3 spells CASSSPPYNEQFF. DNA of the CDR3: TGCGCCAGCAGCTCCCCCCCCTACAATGAGCAGTTCTTC.

The chain uses TRBV12-3 or TRBV12-4 and TRBJ1-5; maybe TRBD1 (5 bases). Trimming removed 3 bases from V and 0 bases from J, with 15 bases in between. This CDR3 has 17 amino acids. CDR3 residues: CASSFIVLGVSNQPQHF. The CDR3, as DNA: TGTGCCAGCAGTTTTATAGTTTTGGGGGTTAGCAATCAGCCCCAGCATTTT.

To note about this clonotype: An end of the junction does not agree with germline; a read error may underlie this. This chain connects TRBV4-3 to TRBJ2-1; D perhaps matches TRBD1 (6 bases). The length of the CDR3 is 16 residues. Germline-derived CDR1 and CDR2 are LGHNA and YSLEER. The CDR3, as DNA: TGCACCAGCAGCCAAGATCAGGGGAGCTCCTACAATGAGCAGTTCTTC. This sequence encodes CTSSQDQGSSYNEQFF.

This chain joins TRBV7-6 and TRBJ1-5; the D gene is possibly TRBD1 (6 bases). Germline CDR1 is SGHVS and CDR2 is FNYEAQ. This CDR3 spans 15 amino acids. Trimming removed 1 base from V and 3 bases from J, with 10 bases in between. CDR3 residues: CASSLDGGVNQPQHF. CDR3 sequence (DNA): TGTGCCAGCAGCTTAGATGGGGGCGTCAATCAGCCCCAGCATTTT.

Concerning this clonotype itself: No conserved phenylalanine or tryptophan is present at the end of the CDR3, so a read error is the likely explanation. J is TRBJ1-1 and V is TRBV27; D remains unclear. CDR1 is MNHEY, CDR2 SMNVEV, per germline (reference sequence). The CDR3 consists of 16 residues. V was pared by 5 bases and J by 3 bases, with 19 bases between. The DNA of the CDR3 is TGTGCCAGCAGTAGAGGACCGACCGAGAGCGACACTGAAGCTTTCCTT. This sequence encodes CASSRGPTESDTEAFL.

This chain connects TRBV20-1 to TRBJ2-7, with a weak D call TRBD2 (5 bases). The germline V gene encodes CDR1 DFQATT and CDR2 SNEGSKA (reference sequence). The V gene lost 6 bases and the J gene lost 0 bases, with 15 bases spanning the gap. The CDR3 spans 14 residues. The CDR3 reads CSATRVPNSYEQYF. For the CDR3, the DNA is TGCAGTGCAACGAGGGTGCCGAACTCCTACGAGCAGTACTTC.

The chain recombines TRBV19 with TRBJ1-2, with D uncertain. V lost 3 bases, J lost 2 bases, and 13 bases lay in between. Germline-derived CDR1 and CDR2 are LNHDA and SQIVND (reference sequence). The length of the CDR3 is 15 residues. CDR3 loop: CASSMGFGGNYGYTF. In nucleotides, the CDR3 is TGTGCCAGTAGTATGGGGTTTGGAGGGAACTATGGCTACACCTTC.

The rearrangement uses TRBV7-9 and TRBJ2-5; a possible D gene is TRBD1 (6 bases). The V end was cut by 5 bases, the J end by 2 bases, with 9 bases between. Germline CDR1 reads SEHNR; CDR2 reads FQNEAQ (reference sequence). This CDR3 is built from 13 residues. CDR3 residues: CASSHRDQETQYF. CDR3 nucleotides: TGTGCCAGCAGCCACAGGGATCAAGAGACCCAGTACTTC.

The chain recombines TRBV6-1 with TRBJ1-5; D is undetermined. Germline CDR1 and CDR2: MNHNS and SASEGT. The germline V and J ends were trimmed by 6 bases and 2 bases, with 8 bases remaining between them. The CDR3 is made up of 13 amino acids. As DNA, the CDR3 is TGTGCCAGCAGGGTGGAACGCAATCAGCCCCAGCATTTT. It yields the protein CASRVERNQPQHF.

This chain connects TRBV4-1 to TRBJ1-3; D ambiguous. Germline values: CDR1 MGHRA, CDR2 YSYEKL. V lost 0 bases and J lost 8, with 5 bases in between. The CDR3 covers 12 residues. The CDR3 region has the DNA TGCGCCAGCAGCCAAGACGAGGACACCATATATTTT. Its translation: CASSQDEDTIYF.

The chain combines TRBV4-1 with TRBJ2-2, with 8 bases identical to TRBD2. V was clipped by 2 bases and J by 3 bases; unmatched bases: 2. In germline, CDR1 is MGHRA, CDR2 YSYEKL. CDR3 size: 15 residues. CDR3 in amino acids: CASSQKLADTGELFF. CDR3 coding DNA: TGCGCCAGCAGCCAAAAACTAGCGGACACCGGGGAGCTGTTTTTT.

V and J are TRBV20-1 and TRBJ1-6, with TRBD1 identical over 8 bases. Germline CDR1 is DFQATT and CDR2 is SNEGSKA (reference sequence). Trimming cost V 3 bases and J 7 bases; bases outside gene matches: 8. The CDR3 has 15 residues. CDR3 in DNA: TGCAGTGCTAGCTTACGGACAGGGCGAAATTCACCCCTCCACTTT. This sequence encodes CSASLRTGRNSPLHF.

The chain uses TRBV7-9 and TRBJ2-7; 9 positions agree with TRBD1. This CDR3 spans 15 amino acids. CDR1 and CDR2 from the germline V gene are SEHNR and FQNEAQ (reference sequence). Losses at the gene ends were 3 bases for V and 4 bases for J; bases not matched to a gene: 7. CDR3 DNA: TGTGCCAGCAGCTTCCGGGACAGGGTACAGTACGAGCAGTACTTC. Protein product: CASSFRDRVQYEQYF.

This rearrangement joins TRBV5-4 to TRBJ2-2; 15 positions agree with TRBD2. Germline V gives CDR1 SGHNT, CDR2 YYREEE (reference sequence). The CDR3 has 15 amino acids. V lost 4 bases and J lost 8; bases outside the gene matches: 3. DNA for the CDR3: TGTGCCAGCAGCCAGGGACTAGCGGGAGGTGGGGAGCTGTTTTTT. This gives the protein CASSQGLAGGGELFF.

This clonotype appeared a single time. The rearrangement joins TRBV7-9 to TRBJ1-1; possible D gene TRBD1, 5 bases. Trimming took 5 bases from V and 4 from J, leaving 14 bases between them. The germline V gene has CDR1 SEHNR and CDR2 FQNEAQ (reference sequence). This CDR3 contains 14 residues. The CDR3: CASSRMGVATEAFF. CDR3 in DNA: TGTGCCAGCAGCCGAATGGGGGTGGCCACTGAAGCTTTCTTT.

The rearrangement links TRBV7-9 to TRBJ2-5; D gene unclear. The CDR3 has 15 amino acids. The V end was cut by 5 bases, the J end by 5 bases, with 18 bases between. Germline lookup yields CDR1 SEHNR and CDR2 FQNEAQ (reference sequence). The CDR3 spells CASSTSPRHTETQYF. In nucleotides, the CDR3 is TGTGCCAGCAGCACCAGCCCGCGACATACGGAGACCCAGTACTTC.

This clonotype has only one observation. This sequence joins TRBV6-5 and TRBJ2-3; a weak D match, TRBD1 (6 bases). The CDR3 covers 15 residues. CDR1 is MNHEY and CDR2 is SVGAGI in the germline V gene. V gave up 5 bases and J gave up 5 bases, with 17 bases separating them. The CDR3 here is CASSNWDTAGDTQYF. CDR3 nucleotide sequence: TGTGCCAGCAGTAACTGGGACACGGCGGGAGATACGCAGTATTTT.

To note about this clonotype: At one end, the junction sequence differs from germline, possibly due to a read error. The rearrangement joins TRBV13 to TRBJ2-3; D tentatively fits TRBD1 or TRBD2 (5 bases each). This CDR3 has 15 residues. In germline, CDR1 is PRHDT, CDR2 FYEKMQ (reference sequence). In DNA, the CDR3 is TGTGCCAGCAGCTCCGGGGCCCAAAGCATAGATACGCAGTATTTT. Residues: CASSSGAQSIDTQYF. Drawing the rest from reference TRBV13 and TRBJ2-3, the complete variable domain is AAGVIQSPRHLIKEKRETATLKCYPIPRHDTVYWYQQGPGQDPQFLISFYEKMQSDKGSIPDRFSAQQFSDYHSELNMSSLELGDSALYFCASSSGAQSIDTQYFGPGTRLTVL.

The chain couples TRBV28 to TRBJ1-3; no definite D call. Germline CDR1 is MDHEN and CDR2 is SYDVKM. The CDR3 is made up of 15 amino acids. The germline V and J ends were trimmed by 1 base and 4 bases, with 11 bases remaining between them. In DNA, the CDR3 is TGTGCCAGCAGTTTATTTAGGGTTGCAGGAAACACCATATATTTT. Translated, it gives CASSLFRVAGNTIYF.

This clonotype has only a few counts. The CDR3 region is CASSLLVWGTRFTDTQYF. The DNA of the CDR3 is TGTGCCAGCAGCTTATTAGTCTGGGGGACTAGATTTACAGATACGCAGTATTTT. The chain has TRBV11-2 and TRBJ2-3; 8 nucleotides match TRBD2. V lost 2 bases and J lost 3; bases outside the gene matches: 13. CDR1 and CDR2 from the germline V gene are SGHAT and FQNNGV. The CDR3 covers 18 residues.

This clonotype was counted only a few times. The chain recombines TRBV11-2 with TRBJ1-1; TRBD1 is a possible D gene (6 bases). The CDR3 totals 16 residues. Between the trimmed V and J ends, which lost 3 bases and 4 bases, there was a span of 18 bases. In germline, CDR1 is SGHAT, CDR2 FQNNGV. CDR3 in amino acids: CASSLGGRFVGTEAFF. The CDR3 DNA sequence: TGTGCCAGCAGCTTGGGGGGCCGGTTCGTTGGCACTGAAGCTTTCTTT.

The chain uses TRBV28 and TRBJ1-2; 7 bases are a match to TRBD1. V dropped 5 bases and J dropped 1; count of bases not matched to a gene: 10. Germline values: CDR1 MDHEN, CDR2 SYDVKM. The CDR3 sequence is 16 residues long. For the CDR3, the DNA is TGTGCCAGCAGTATCACCCGACAGGGATTTAACTATGGCTACACCTTC. Translation gives CASSITRQGFNYGYTF.

The chain uses TRBV14 and TRBJ2-5, with a tentative D call TRBD1 (5 bases). The CDR3 covers 14 residues. Germline CDR1 is SGHDN and CDR2 is FVKESK. The V and J ends lost 4 bases and 0 bases respectively, with 9 bases between them. The CDR3 DNA reads as TGTGCCAGCAGCCTGGGGCGGTACCAAGAGACCCAGTACTTC. Translated, it gives CASSLGRYQETQYF. Complete variable domain (other parts from reference TRBV14 and TRBJ2-5): EAGVTQFPSHSVIEKGQTVTLRCDPISGHDNLYWYRRVMGKEIKFLLHFVKESKQDESGMPNNRFLAERTGGTYSTLKVQPAELEDSGVYFCASSLGRYQETQYFGPGTRLLVL.

This sequence joins TRBV4-3 and TRBJ2-1; 10 bases agree with TRBD2. Germline V lookup: CDR1 LGHNA, CDR2 YSLEER. This CDR3 region has 18 residues. The trim removed 0 bases at V and 3 bases at J, leaving 8 bases unmatched. CDR3 loop: CASSQELLGLADYNEQFF. CDR3 DNA sequence: TGCGCCAGCAGCCAAGAATTACTAGGACTAGCGGACTACAATGAGCAGTTCTTC.